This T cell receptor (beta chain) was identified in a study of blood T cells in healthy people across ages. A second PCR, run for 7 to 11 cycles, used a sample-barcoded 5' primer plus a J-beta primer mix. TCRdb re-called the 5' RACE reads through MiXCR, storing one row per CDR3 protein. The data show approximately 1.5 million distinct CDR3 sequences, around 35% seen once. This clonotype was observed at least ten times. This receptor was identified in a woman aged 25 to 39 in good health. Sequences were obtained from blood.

The chain's CDR3 is CASSQGRASSYEQYF. CDR3 sequence (DNA): TGCGCCAGCAGCCAAGGCAGGGCCTCATCCTACGAGCAGTACTTC. J is TRBJ2-7 and V is TRBV4-1; TRBD1 is a possible D gene (5 bases). The CDR3 is made up of 15 amino acids. Germline V gene lookup returns CDR1 MGHRA and CDR2 YSYEKL. V lost 1 base to trimming and J lost 1 base, with 11 bases between them.